The subject of this entry is one T cell receptor beta chain. Its specificity is unknown. This record belongs to a study of beta chain features in type 1 diabetes. Points from the study as a whole: In all four CD4+ subsets, TCRB CDR3 length was significantly, moderately reduced in type 1 diabetes. Patients showed naive, central memory and Treg TCRB repertoires that appeared more similar than those of healthy donors. Among type 1 diabetes patients, VDJ junctions had fewer insertions and more deletions.

Expressed TCRB transcripts were sequenced because the isolated RNA had all been reverse transcribed beforehand. Assay: immunoSEQ multiplex PCR; the TCRdb copy retains only in-frame clones and omits some. The sample lists around 600,000 clones; around an eighth were seen once. The CDR3 contains 16 residues. Trimming removed 5 bases at V and 5 bases at J, with 19 bases between. CDR1 SEHNR and CDR2 FQNEAQ come from the germline V gene (reference sequence). This receptor was taken from a man aged 30 to 45 with type 1 diabetes. The sequenced material came from naive CD4+ T cells from blood. The J gene is TRBJ2-1, the V gene TRBV7-9, with D unclear. CDR3 in amino acids: CASSPLPGAKNNEQFF. For the CDR3, the DNA is TGTGCCAGCAGCCCACTCCCGGGCGCTAAAAACAATGAGCAGTTCTTC.